The T cell receptor (beta chain) under discussion was sequenced for a study of PD-1 blockade in classical Hodgkin lymphoma. The data were produced by immunoSEQ multiplex PCR, yet TCRdb's version contains in-frame clones alone and is incomplete. Of 80,000 to 100,000 clones in the sample, roughly 91% were seen once. CDR1 and CDR2 (germline): SGDLS, YYNGEE. Trimming cost V 0 bases and J 7 bases; bases outside gene matches: 6. CDR3 length: 16 residues. For this clone: Its antigen is unknown.

Study findings and constraints: It was reported that newly diagnosed patients had less baseline TCR diversity than healthy donors. Lower baseline TCR diversity marked trial partial responders and progressors.

Time point noted: cycle 4 day 1 (C4D1), after six to seven weeks of nivolumab. Every patient was affected by relapse after autologous stem cell transplantation, while exposure to brentuximab vedotin was not uniform. The source was peripheral blood mononuclear cells (PBMCs), collected before the fourth cycle of nivolumab. The gene calls are TRBV9 and TRBJ2-2; 10 nucleotides align to TRBD2. This receptor was taken from a human donor with classical Hodgkin lymphoma. In nucleotides, the CDR3 is TGTGCCAGCAGCGTAGGGCTAGCGGGAGAAGGCGGGGAGCTGTTTTTT. It is translated as CASSVGLAGEGGELFF.